A selection of T cell receptor beta chains follows, all from one sample in a study of blood T cell repertoires in COVID-19. The assay was immunoSEQ multiplex PCR, and TCRdb's table has in-frame clones only and misses some. Among 350,000 to 450,000 clones, 85% were seen once, and the ten largest hold about 3.6%. Sequenced material: peripheral blood. Source of these receptors: a woman aged 18-29 years with acute or convalescent COVID-19. The CDR3 runs from the conserved cysteine through the conserved F or W. A D gene is named only where the DNA matches it firmly. Expanded clones get a size class; other rows say once, few or many, or leave the size out.

>-|few|TRBJ2-7|TRBV27|22
TGTGCCAGCAGTCCGATACGACCACTAGGTACCCATATGAGAACTAGGGCCTCCGAGCAGTACTTC
CASSPIRPLGTHMRTRASEQYF
>TRBD2|-|TRBJ2-1|TRBV19|14
TGTGCCAGTAACCCGACTAGCGGATACAATGAGCAGTTCTTC
CASNPTSGYNEQFF
>-|-|TRBJ2-5|TRBV27|11
TGTGCCAGCAGTTTTCGGGGAACCCAGTACTTC
CASSFRGTQYF
>TRBD1|-|TRBJ1-6|TRBV5-1|14
TGCGCCAGCAGCTCCGGGACAGGGAATTCACCCCTCCACTTT
CASSSGTGNSPLHF
>TRBD2|once|TRBJ2-1|TRBV7-9|14
TGTGCCAGCAGCCCGGGACTATTAGCGAATGAGCAGTTCTTC
CASSPGLLANEQFF
>TRBD2|-|TRBJ2-7|TRBV10-3|13
TGTGCCATCAGTGAGTCAGAAGCGGGAGTGCAGTACTTC
CAISESEAGVQYF
>-|-|TRBJ2-5|TRBV24-1|12
TGTGCCACCAGTGGGGGCCGCGAGACCCAGTACTTC
CATSGGRETQYF
>TRBD1|-|TRBJ1-2|TRBV6-2/TRBV6-3|18
TGTGCCAGCAGCCCGATTGGGACAGTAAATCCAGCTAACTATGGCTACACCTTC
CASSPIGTVNPANYGYTF
>-|-|TRBJ1-2|TRBV19|14
TGTGCCAGTAGTATAGGACAGCTAATCTATGGCTACACCTTC
CASSIGQLIYGYTF
>TRBD1|-|TRBJ1-1|TRBV18|14
TGTGCCAGCTCACTGGACAGGGGATGGACTGAAGCTTTCTTT
CASSLDRGWTEAFF
>TRBD1|-|TRBJ1-2|TRBV28|14
TGTGCCAGCAGTTTGGTGACAGGGAGGCGGGGCTACACCTTC
CASSLVTGRRGYTF
>-|-|TRBJ2-3|TRBV9|16
TGTGCCAGCAGCGTAGAAAAAATATCCGGCACAGATACGCAGTATTTT
CASSVEKISGTDTQYF
>TRBD2|once|TRBJ2-7|TRBV5-6|14
TGTGCCAGCAGCCTTAGCGGGTACTCCTACGAGCAGTACTTC
CASSLSGYSYEQYF
>TRBD1|-|TRBJ1-1|TRBV3-1/TRBV3-2|12
TGTGCCAGCAGCCAAGTATCAGGGGGAGCTTTCTTT
CASSQVSGGAFF
>-|-|TRBJ1-1|TRBV20-1|11
TGCAGTGCTAGAGAGGAGACCGAAGCTTTCTTT
CSAREETEAFF
>-|-|TRBJ1-2|TRBV21-1|13
TGTGCCAGCGGCCCCTGGGGGGTTGATGGCTACACCTTC
CASGPWGVDGYTF
>-|few|TRBJ1-1|TRBV11-2|13
TGTGCCAGCATAAACAGGGTGGACACTGAAGCTTTCTTT
CASINRVDTEAFF
>TRBD1|-|TRBJ1-4|TRBV30|12
TGTGCCTGGGACAGGGGGCGCGAAAAACTGTTTTTT
CAWDRGREKLFF
>TRBD2|-|TRBJ2-2|TRBV4-2|16
TGTGCCAGCAGCTTCGGGACTAGCGGGGGGACCGGGGAGCTGTTTTTT
CASSFGTSGGTGELFF
>TRBD2|-|TRBJ2-7|TRBV13|15
TGTGCCAGCAGCGGCAGCGGGAGGTCCTCCTACGAGCAGTACTTC
CASSGSGRSSYEQYF
>-|many|TRBJ2-2|TRBV5-4|16
TGTGCCAGCAGCATCCTAGGTACCGCGAGCACCGGGGAGCTGTTTTTT
CASSILGTASTGELFF
>-|-|TRBJ1-4|TRBV6-5|14
TGTGCCAGCAGGCCCCCAGGGTGGAGTGAAAAACTGTTTTTT
CASRPPGWSEKLFF
>TRBD2|-|TRBJ2-7|TRBV4-1|16
TGCGCCAGCAGCCAAGACGTCTCGGGCGGGGGCTACGAGCAGTACTTC
CASSQDVSGGGYEQYF
>-|-|TRBJ2-1|TRBV5-1|13
TGCGCCAGCAGCTTGCTACTAGGGAATGAGCAGTTCTTC
CASSLLLGNEQFF
>TRBD2|-|TRBJ2-5|TRBV27|16
TGTGCCAGCAGTTCCCCACGGGGGGGACCCGCAGAGACCCAGTACTTC
CASSSPRGGPAETQYF
>-|-|TRBJ2-3|TRBV5-1|15
TGCGCCAGCAGCTCCGACAGGTTAAGCACAGATACGCAGTATTTT
CASSSDRLSTDTQYF
>-|once|TRBJ1-2|TRBV21-1|14
TGTGCCAGCAGCTTCCGCTTGGGGCTGTATGGCTACACCTTC
CASSFRLGLYGYTF
>-|-|TRBJ1-2|TRBV28|11
TGTGCCAGCAGTTCAGGAAATGGCTACACCTTC
CASSSGNGYTF
>TRBD1|-|TRBJ1-2|TRBV11-1|15
TGTGCCAGCAGCTTGACAGGGGGCGGTCGGCATGGCTACACCTTC
CASSLTGGGRHGYTF
>TRBD2|-|TRBJ2-1|TRBV7-9|16
TGTGCCAGCAGCTTAGCGCGTATAGCGGGGTACAATGAGCAGTTCTTC
CASSLARIAGYNEQFF
>TRBD1|-|TRBJ2-7|TRBV6-5|13
TGTGCCAGCAAGCCTGCAGGGGGATACGAGCAGTACTTC
CASKPAGGYEQYF
>TRBD1|-|TRBJ1-2|TRBV15|17
TGTGCCACCAGCAGCTCCTTAAGGACAGGGGAAGTTTATGGCTACACCTTC
CATSSSLRTGEVYGYTF
>TRBD1|-|TRBJ1-4|TRBV10-3|14
TGTGCCATCAGTGACGACAGGGGAGATGAAAAACTGTTTTTT
CAISDDRGDEKLFF
>TRBD1|-|TRBJ2-1|TRBV24-1|15
TGTGCCACCAGTGGGGGACAGGGGTCCTACAATGAGCAGTTCTTC
CATSGGQGSYNEQFF
>TRBD1|-|TRBJ2-3|TRBV11-2|15
TGTGCCAGCAGTCTAGGGACAGGGTTGACAGATACGCAGTATTTT
CASSLGTGLTDTQYF
>TRBD2|-|TRBJ2-5|TRBV2|14
TGTGCCAGCCCTAGCGGGAGGGCCCGAGAGACCCAGTACTTC
CASPSGRARETQYF
>-|many|TRBJ2-1|TRBV12-3/TRBV12-4|11
TGTGCCAGCAGTTTCGTTGATGAGCAGTTCTTC
CASSFVDEQFF
>TRBD2|-|TRBJ2-3|TRBV7-6|17
TGTGCCAGCAGCCCGCGGACTAGCGGGAGTAGCGCAGATACGCAGTATTTT
CASSPRTSGSSADTQYF
>TRBD1|-|TRBJ1-2|TRBV28|15
TGTGCCAGCAGTCCGGGGACAGGGGATTCTTGGGGCTACACCTTC
CASSPGTGDSWGYTF
>TRBD1|-|TRBJ2-3|TRBV9|15
TGTGCCAGCAGCGTAGTGGGGACAGGGGTAGATACGCAGTATTTT
CASSVVGTGVDTQYF
>-|-|TRBJ1-3|TRBV4-1|13
TGCGCCAGCAGCCAAGTAATGGGAAACACCATATATTTT
CASSQVMGNTIYF
>TRBD2|-|TRBJ2-3|TRBV28|15
TGTGCCAGCAGTTCACTAGCGGGAGGTCTAGATACGCAGTATTTT
CASSSLAGGLDTQYF
>-|-|TRBJ2-6|TRBV6-5|15
TGTGCCAGCGAAAAGGGAGTCTCTGGGGCCAACGTCCTGACTTTC
CASEKGVSGANVLTF
>-|-|TRBJ2-1|TRBV9|13
TGTGCCAGCAGCGTCCAGGGGCCCAATGAGCAGTTCTTC
CASSVQGPNEQFF